This is a list of T cell receptor beta chains from one sample in a study of blood T cells in healthy people across ages. TCRdb fed the 5' RACE reads into MiXCR, producing one record per CDR3 protein. The data contain about 780,000 distinct CDR3 sequences, roughly 46% of them singletons. The source material was blood. The receptors here all came from a man older than 75 in good health. CDR3s include the opening cysteine and the closing phenylalanine or tryptophan. A D gene is named only where the DNA matches it firmly. Part of the rows lack a size; the others show once, few, many or a class for expanded clones.

CDR3 protein,CDR3 DNA,J gene,D gene,clone size,V gene
CAIGNNTGELFF,TGTGCCATCGGGAATAACACCGGGGAGCTGTTTTTT,TRBJ2-2,.,once,TRBV10-3
CACSGGSSYEQYF,TGTGCCTGCTCTGGAGGGAGCTCCTACGAGCAGTACTTC,TRBJ2-7,.,once,TRBV6-6
CASSVGAGGADTQYF,TGTGCCAGCAGCGTAGGGGCGGGAGGCGCTGATACGCAGTATTTT,TRBJ2-3,TRBD2,few,TRBV9
CASSQDSGRGAYEQYF,TGCGCCAGCAGCCAAGATAGCGGCAGGGGTGCCTACGAGCAGTACTTC,TRBJ2-7,.,.,TRBV4-3
CASRRDSRAFF,TGTGCCAGCAGGAGAGACAGTCGGGCTTTCTTT,TRBJ1-1,.,.,TRBV6-2/TRBV6-3
CASSQDTVAGGFF,TGTGCCAGCAGCCAAGATACAGTAGCGGGAGGGTTCTTC,TRBJ2-1,TRBD2,many,TRBV4-2
CSVRGGLGEMEETQFF,TGCAGCGTTAGGGGGGGATTAGGAGAGATGGAAGAGACCCAGTTCTTC,TRBJ2-1,.,.,TRBV29-1
CASSHQTGYNEQFF,TGCGCCAGCAGCCACCAAACAGGCTACAATGAGCAGTTCTTC,TRBJ2-1,.,.,TRBV4-1
CASSQGQGVYGYTF,TGTGCCAGCAGTCAGGGACAGGGAGTCTATGGCTACACCTTC,TRBJ1-2,TRBD1,few,TRBV28
CASSRLTGRGINEQFF,TGTGCCAGCTCACGACTAACAGGGAGGGGGATCAATGAGCAGTTCTTC,TRBJ2-1,.,.,TRBV18
CASSPDMSHNYGYTF,TGCGCCAGCAGCCCAGACATGTCCCATAACTATGGCTACACCTTC,TRBJ1-2,.,few,TRBV5-1
CASRRDRGFSYEQYF,TGTGCCAGCAGGAGGGACAGGGGGTTTTCCTACGAGCAGTACTTC,TRBJ2-7,TRBD1,few,TRBV25-1
CASSLVGYGYTF,TGCGCCAGCAGCTTGGTTGGCTATGGCTACACCTTC,TRBJ1-2,.,few,TRBV28
CSAAIGGTGVDGYTF,TGCAGTGCAGCAATTGGTGGGACAGGGGTTGATGGCTACACCTTC,TRBJ1-2,TRBD1,.,TRBV20-1
CSAEGQTWVNERFF,TGCAGTGCTGAAGGACAGACCTGGGTAAATGAGCGGTTCTTC,TRBJ2-1,.,.,TRBV20-1
CSARGGTGDLETQYF,TGCAGTGCTAGAGGGGGGACAGGGGATTTAGAGACCCAGTACTTC,TRBJ2-5,TRBD1,many,TRBV20-1
CASTLSRSNTEAFF,TGTGCCAGCACCCTCTCCCGATCGAACACTGAAGCTTTCTTT,TRBJ1-1,.,.,TRBV6-5
CASSLRATPLHF,TGTGCCAGCAGTTTAAGGGCCACACCCCTCCACTTT,TRBJ1-6,.,.,TRBV12-3/TRBV12-4
CSARDVREGADTQYF,TGCAGTGCTAGAGATGTGCGGGAGGGCGCAGATACGCAGTATTTT,TRBJ2-3,TRBD2,.,TRBV20-1
CASSPGLAGENEQFF,TGTGCCAGCAGCCCGGGACTAGCGGGAGAAAATGAGCAGTTCTTC,TRBJ2-1,TRBD2,.,TRBV7-9
CASSTYRDQETQYF,TGTGCCAGCAGTACTTACAGGGATCAAGAGACCCAGTACTTC,TRBJ2-5,.,.,TRBV27
CASSPGTGSNTGELFF,TGTGCCAGCAGTCCCGGGACAGGTTCGAACACCGGGGAGCTGTTTTTT,TRBJ2-2,TRBD1,few,TRBV12-3/TRBV12-4
CALNQYGETQYF,TGTGCTCTCAACCAGTACGGGGAGACCCAGTACTTC,TRBJ2-5,.,once,TRBV6-1
CATSRVAVSGANVLTF,TGTGCCACCAGCAGAGTAGCCGTATCTGGGGCCAACGTCCTGACTTTC,TRBJ2-6,.,few,TRBV15
CASSPGGPTEAFF,TGTGCCAGCAGCCCGGGGGGGCCCACTGAAGCTTTCTTT,TRBJ1-1,.,few,TRBV4-2
CASSSAGQISYEQYF,TGTGCCAGCAGTTCCGCGGGACAAATAAGCTACGAGCAGTACTTC,TRBJ2-7,.,few,TRBV27
CASSDHPPTDTQYF,TGTGCCAGCAGCGACCACCCTCCCACAGATACGCAGTATTTT,TRBJ2-3,.,.,TRBV9
CASSAGTGYDGELFF,TGTGCCAGCAGCGCGGGGACGGGGTATGACGGGGAGCTGTTTTTT,TRBJ2-2,.,many,TRBV9
CASSRTGQQETQYF,TGTGCCAGCTCACGGACAGGGCAGCAAGAGACCCAGTACTTC,TRBJ2-5,TRBD1,few,TRBV18
CASQRGWSTDTQYF,TGTGCCAGTCAGCGCGGGTGGTCCACAGATACGCAGTATTTT,TRBJ2-3,.,few,TRBV9
CASNTRTSGSETQYF,TGCGCCAGCAACACTAGGACTAGCGGAAGTGAGACCCAGTACTTC,TRBJ2-5,TRBD2,.,TRBV5-1
CASSSFTGGAIGYTF,TGTGCCAGCAGCTCCTTCACAGGGGGCGCAATTGGCTACACCTTC,TRBJ1-2,TRBD1,few,TRBV7-2
CASSLTGAGANVLTF,TGTGCCAGCAGCCTAACAGGGGCGGGGGCCAACGTCCTGACTTTC,TRBJ2-6,TRBD1,many,TRBV6-5
CASSPQLAGSEQYF,TGTGCCAGCAGCCCCCAACTAGCGGGTAGCGAGCAGTACTTC,TRBJ2-7,TRBD2,.,TRBV5-8
CSAIRDSNLNTEAFF,TGCAGTGCTATCCGGGACAGTAATTTGAACACTGAAGCTTTCTTT,TRBJ1-1,TRBD1,.,TRBV20-1
CASWGGARADTQYF,TGTGCCAGTTGGGGGGGGGCGCGGGCAGATACGCAGTATTTT,TRBJ2-3,.,.,TRBV28
CASSLYPAYEQYF,TGTGCCAGCAGTTTATATCCGGCCTACGAGCAGTACTTC,TRBJ2-7,.,many,TRBV28
CASSFKLSTMNTEAFF,TGTGCCAGCAGTTTTAAGTTAAGTACCATGAACACTGAAGCTTTCTTT,TRBJ1-1,.,.,TRBV28
CASGEAVAPNEQFF,TGTGCCAGCGGCGAAGCGGTGGCCCCCAATGAGCAGTTCTTC,TRBJ2-1,.,.,TRBV14
CASSAAGGGYTQYF,TGTGCCAGCAGTGCTGCGGGAGGGGGTTATACGCAGTATTTT,TRBJ2-3,TRBD2,.,TRBV6-1
CASSQTLRRVETQYF,TGTGCCAGCAGCCAAACTCTCCGTCGGGTGGAGACCCAGTACTTC,TRBJ2-5,.,many,TRBV4-2
CAGSHGASGQETQYF,TGTGCCGGCAGTCACGGAGCTAGCGGACAAGAGACCCAGTACTTC,TRBJ2-5,TRBD2,.,TRBV6-2/TRBV6-3
CASKEFGDTEAFF,TGTGCCAGTAAGGAGTTTGGGGACACTGAAGCTTTCTTT,TRBJ1-1,.,.,TRBV27
CSVASTVSGNTIYF,TGCAGCGTTGCTTCTACAGTCTCTGGAAACACCATATATTTT,TRBJ1-3,.,.,TRBV29-1
CASRSASGSGNEQFF,TGCGCCAGCAGGTCGGCTAGCGGGAGTGGCAATGAGCAGTTCTTC,TRBJ2-1,TRBD2,.,TRBV5-1
CASSREDNSYEQYF,TGCGCCAGCAGCCGAGAAGACAACTCCTACGAGCAGTACTTC,TRBJ2-7,.,many,TRBV4-1
CSARAPASGRWSFYNEQFF,TGCAGTGCTAGAGCCCCGGCTAGCGGGAGATGGAGTTTCTACAATGAGCAGTTCTTC,TRBJ2-1,TRBD2,.,TRBV20-1
CASSSGHLYYEQYF,TGTGCCAGCAGCTCCGGACACCTTTACTACGAGCAGTACTTC,TRBJ2-7,.,.,TRBV6-2/TRBV6-3